This TCR beta chain was profiled in a study of CD8+CD57+ T cells in acquired aplastic anemia. The overall study: Sorted cells (CD4+ and CD8+) yielded DNA amounts that averaged about 3.1 ug. General observations from the study: There were over 25 CD8+ CDR3 sequences that occurred in both patients and controls. Any difference that existed in CD8+ Simpson's diversity between patients and controls was not significant.

Germline V CDR1 and CDR2: SGHTA, FQGTGA. V trimming: 2 bases; J trimming: 7 bases; junction bases outside the gene matches: 2. The CDR3 contains 15 residues. Remarks on this clonotype: What it binds is not known.

Individuals selected for sequencing had exhibited CD8+CD57+ cell expansion on flow cytometry. The enrolled patients all had severe acquired aplastic anemia. Template material for TCR beta VDJ and CDR3 profiling consisted of genomic DNA. Using its own MiXCR run on the reads, TCRdb lists one record per CDR3 protein. Altogether around 430,000 distinct CDR3 sequences are present, less than 35% being singletons, with the ten largest covering less than 0.85%. Source material: sorted CD4+, CD8+, or CD8+CD57+ T cells (not recorded which) from PBMCs. The TCR comes from a human donor with aplastic anemia. The chain recombines TRBV7-3 with TRBJ2-1; 13 bases agree with TRBD2. The CDR3 reads CASSLWTSGRNEQFF. DNA of the CDR3: TGTGCCAGCAGCTTATGGACTAGCGGGAGAAATGAGCAGTTCTTC. The variable domain in full, with the rest retrieved from reference TRBV7-3 and TRBJ2-1, is GAGVSQTPSNKVTEKGKYVELRCDPISGHTALYWYRQSLGQGPEFLIYFQGTGAADDSGLPNDRFFAVRPEGSVSTLKIQRTERGDSAVYLCASSLWTSGRNEQFFGPGTRLTVL.